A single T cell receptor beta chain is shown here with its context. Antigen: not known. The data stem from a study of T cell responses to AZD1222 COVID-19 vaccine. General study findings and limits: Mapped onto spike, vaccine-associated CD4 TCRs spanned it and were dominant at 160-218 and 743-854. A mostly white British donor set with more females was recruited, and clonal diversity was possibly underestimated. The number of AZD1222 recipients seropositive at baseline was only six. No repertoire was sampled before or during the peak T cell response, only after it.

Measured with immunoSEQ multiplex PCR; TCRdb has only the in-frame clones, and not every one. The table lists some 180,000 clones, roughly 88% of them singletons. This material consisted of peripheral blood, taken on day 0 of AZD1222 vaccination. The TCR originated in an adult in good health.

The CDR3 DNA follows: TGTGCCAGCAGCCGCTCTACTAGCGCCGATTCCTACGAGCAGTACTTC. Translating it yields CASSRSTSADSYEQYF. The chain links TRBV7-6 to TRBJ2-7; TRBD2 agrees at 7 bases. The CDR3 runs to 16 residues. In germline, CDR1 is SGHVS, CDR2 FNYEAQ. With 5 bases clipped from V and 1 base from J, the junction kept 11 bases outside the gene matches.